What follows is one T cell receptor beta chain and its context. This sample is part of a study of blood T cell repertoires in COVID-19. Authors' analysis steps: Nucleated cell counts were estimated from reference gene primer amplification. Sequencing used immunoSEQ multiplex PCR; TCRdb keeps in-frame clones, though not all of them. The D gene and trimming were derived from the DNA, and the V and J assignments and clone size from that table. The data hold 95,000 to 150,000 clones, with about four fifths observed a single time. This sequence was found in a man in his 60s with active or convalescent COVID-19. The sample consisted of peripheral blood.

CDR3: CASSPRGDRLVRETQYF. DNA for the CDR3: TGTGCCAGCAGCCCGAGAGGGGACAGGTTGGTGCGGGAGACCCAGTACTTC. The chain links TRBV5-5 to TRBJ2-5; 8 bases line up with TRBD1. Trimming at V came to 4 bases and at J to 5 bases, leaving 16 bases not matched to a gene. CDR1 is SGHKS, CDR2 YYEKEE, per germline (reference sequence). CDR3 length: 17 residues.